The 27 T cell receptor beta chains presented below share a single source sample, sequenced in a study of patients and donors after allogeneic stem cell transplantation. TCRdb re-called the RT-PCR reads with MiXCR, one entry per CDR3 protein. The repertoire holds 920,000 or so distinct CDR3 sequences, approximately 18% seen once, with approximately 5.9% in the top ten. The sample comprised blood, either unsorted or a sorted T cell fraction (not recorded which). The receptors come from a human donor who was either an allogeneic HSCT recipient or a stem cell or donor lymphocyte infusion donor (not recorded which). It is not recorded whose cells these are; they may come from a transplant donor.

This rearrangement joins TRBV6-5 to TRBJ2-7, with D possibly being TRBD2 (5 bases). The V gene lost 2 bases and the J gene lost 2 bases, with 10 bases spanning the gap. The CDR3 has 14 amino acids. Per the germline V gene, CDR1 is MNHEY and CDR2 is SVGAGI. CDR3 nucleotides: TGTGCCAGCAGTTACACGACTACACCCTACGAGCAGTACTTC. Translated, it gives CASSYTTTPYEQYF.

The chain couples TRBV28 to TRBJ1-5; TRBD1 agrees at 9 bases. V lost 8 bases, J lost 3 bases, and 11 bases stayed unmatched. The germline V gene encodes CDR1 MDHEN and CDR2 SYDVKM. The CDR3 has 16 residues. The CDR3 DNA reads as TGTGCCAGCCACTCCCCGGGACAGGGCTCCAATCAGCCCCAGCATTTT. This gives the protein CASHSPGQGSNQPQHF.

This clonotype was seen only a few times. The V and J genes are TRBV7-8 and TRBJ1-4, with a possible D match to TRBD1 (6 bases). With 0 bases removed from V and 4 bases from J, the gap between germline ends came to 15 bases. Germline V lookup: CDR1 SGHVS, CDR2 FQNEAQ. CDR3 length: 17 amino acids. Written as DNA, the CDR3 is TGTGCCAGCAGCTTAGCCAGGGGTAGCAGGGGTAATGAAAAACTGTTTTTT. The encoded protein is CASSLARGSRGNEKLFF.

The chain combines TRBV20-1 with TRBJ1-1, with D possibly matching TRBD1 (6 bases). This CDR3 is built from 12 residues. CDR1 is DFQATT and CDR2 is SNEGSKA in the germline V gene (reference sequence). With 6 bases removed from V and 6 bases from J, the gap between germline ends came to 14 bases. The CDR3 bases are TGCAGTGCCAGGGAGGGGGGGCCTGAAGCTTTCTTT. Translating gives CSAREGGPEAFF.

This clonotype was seen more than once but under ten times. The chain recombines TRBV9 with TRBJ1-1, with D tentatively TRBD1 (5 bases). The V end lost 0 bases, the J end lost 11 bases, and 14 bases lay between the germline ends. From germline, CDR1 is SGDLS and CDR2 YYNGEE. This CDR3 spans 13 amino acids. CDR3 nucleotides: TGTGCCAGCAGCGTAGAGGGCAGGGCAGGGGCTTTCTTT. Residues: CASSVEGRAGAFF.

This clonotype showed up just a few times. The gene calls are TRBV5-1 and TRBJ1-4, with 11 bases aligning to TRBD1. The CDR3 has 18 residues. From germline, CDR1 is SGHRS and CDR2 YFSETQ. J lost 7 bases, V lost 4 bases, and 15 bases had no gene match. CDR3 sequence (DNA): TGCGCCAGCAGCCCGAGGGGACAGGGGGGAGTATACGGTGAAAAACTGTTTTTT. Residues: CASSPRGQGGVYGEKLFF. The complete variable domain, with remaining parts taken from reference TRBV5-1 and TRBJ1-4, reads KAGVTQTPRYLIKTRGQQVTLSCSPISGHRSVSWYQQTPGQGLQFLFEYFSETQRNKGNFPGRFSGRQFSNSRSEMNVSTLELGDSALYLCASSPRGQGGVYGEKLFFGSGTQLSVL.

This clonotype was seen a handful of times. This sequence joins TRBV6-1 and TRBJ1-4; D is perhaps TRBD1 (6 bases). The CDR3 totals 15 residues. CDR1 and CDR2 from the germline V gene are MNHNS and SASEGT. Deletions cut 9 bases from V and 11 bases from J, with 25 bases between. CDR3 in DNA: TGTGCCAGTACACTTGGGGGCCAGGGAGTGAGTAAACTGTTTTTT. It is translated as CASTLGGQGVSKLFF.

The chain links TRBV27 to TRBJ2-2; maybe TRBD2 (5 bases). The ends were cut back, 7 bases at V and 6 bases at J, with 15 bases in the middle. The CDR3 is 14 residues long. CDR1 is MNHEY and CDR2 is SMNVEV in the germline V gene (reference sequence). The CDR3 coding sequence is TGTGCCAGCACCAAGACGGACTGGGCCGGGGAGCTGTTTTTT. Residues: CASTKTDWAGELFF.

J is TRBJ2-7 and V is TRBV30; tentative D call: TRBD1 (6 bases). Trimming stripped 0 bases from V and 3 bases from J, with 9 bases between. Germline CDR1 and CDR2: GTSNPN and SVGIG (reference sequence). The CDR3 extends over 13 amino acids. The CDR3 loop reads CAWSVHRVYEQYF. Written as DNA, the CDR3 is TGTGCCTGGAGTGTACACAGGGTCTACGAGCAGTACTTC. Filled out from reference TRBV30 and TRBJ2-7, the complete variable domain reads SQTIHQWPATLVQPVGSPLSLECTVEGTSNPNLYWYRQAAGRGLQLLFYSVGIGQISSEVPQNLSASRPQDRQFILSSKKLLLSDSGFYLCAWSVHRVYEQYFGPGTRLTVT.

V is TRBV15 and J is TRBJ1-1, with 7 bases matching TRBD1. The germline CDR1 and CDR2 sequences are LNHNV and YYDKDF (reference sequence). The CDR3 sequence is 12 residues long. Trimming at V came to 4 bases and at J to 7 bases, leaving 3 bases not matched to a gene. CDR3 DNA: TGTGCCACCAGCATTTACAGGGGTGAAGCTTTCTTT. Amino acid sequence: CATSIYRGEAFF. The full variable domain, completed using reference TRBV15 and TRBJ1-1, is DAMVIQNPRYQVTQFGKPVTLSCSQTLNHNVMYWYQQKSSQAPKLLFHYYDKDFNNEADTPDNFQSRRPNTSFCFLDIRSPGLGDTAMYLCATSIYRGEAFFGQGTRLTVV.

The V and J genes are TRBV12-3 or TRBV12-4 and TRBJ1-2, with TRBD1 as a possible D gene (6 bases). The germline V and J ends were trimmed by 11 bases and 4 bases, with 11 bases remaining between them. The CDR3 is 11 residues long. The CDR3 reads CASGTPYGYTF. The CDR3 DNA follows: TGTGCCTCCGGGACACCCTATGGCTACACCTTC.

The rearrangement links TRBV5-4 to TRBJ1-1; a weak D match, TRBD1 (6 bases). Germline assignment: CDR1 SGHNT and CDR2 YYREEE (reference sequence). The CDR3 is 13 amino acids. The V end lost 7 bases, the J end lost 5 bases, and 15 bases lay between the germline ends. CDR3 DNA sequence: TGTGCCAGCTCTTGGGGGCCTGGAACTGAAGCTTTCTTT. Protein: CASSWGPGTEAFF. The full variable domain, rest sourced from reference TRBV5-4 and TRBJ1-1, is ETGVTQSPTHLIKTRGQQVTLRCSSQSGHNTVSWYQQALGQGPQFIFQYYREEENGRGNFPPRFSGLQFPNYSSELNVNALELDDSALYLCASSWGPGTEAFFGQGTRLTVV.

The rearrangement links TRBV2 to TRBJ2-2; 9 positions match TRBD2. The CDR3 is 14 residues long. Trimming removed 1 base from V and 8 bases from J; junction bases left unmatched: 2. Germline V gene lookup returns CDR1 SNHLY and CDR2 FYNNEI. The CDR3 is CASSEVAGVGELFF. Written as DNA, the CDR3 is TGTGCCAGCAGTGAAGTAGCGGGAGTAGGGGAGCTGTTTTTT.

V and J are TRBV20-1 and TRBJ1-6, with TRBD1 matching 8 bases. Trimming removed 6 bases from V and 13 bases from J; junction bases left unmatched: 11. The germline CDR1 and CDR2 sequences are DFQATT and SNEGSKA (reference sequence). The length of the CDR3 is 13 residues. The CDR3 nucleotides read TGCAGTGCAAACTCGGACAGGGCCGGGCCCCTCCACTTT. Amino acids: CSANSDRAGPLHF.

This clonotype was picked up a small number of times. The chain combines TRBV9 with TRBJ1-6, with 8 bases fitting TRBD1. Trimming removed 0 bases from V and 1 base from J; junction bases left unmatched: 6. The germline V gene has CDR1 SGDLS and CDR2 YYNGEE. The CDR3 length is 18 residues. Here the CDR3 DNA reads TGTGCCAGCAGCGTAGAGGACAGGGTCCTGTCCTATAATTCACCCCTCCACTTT. It is translated as CASSVEDRVLSYNSPLHF. Variable domain in full (rest from reference TRBV9 and TRBJ1-6): DSGVTQTPKHLITATGQRVTLRCSPRSGDLSVYWYQQSLDQGLQFLIQYYNGEERAKGNILERFSAQQFPDLHSELNLSSLELGDSALYFCASSVEDRVLSYNSPLHFGNGTRLTVT.

There are a few counts of this clonotype. V is TRBV6-1 and J is TRBJ2-7; D ambiguous. This CDR3 is built from 14 residues. The germline V and J ends were trimmed by 6 bases and 2 bases, with 14 bases remaining between them. From germline, CDR1 is MNHNS and CDR2 SASEGT. CDR3 sequence: CASSQNTSPYEQYF. In nucleotides, the CDR3 is TGTGCCAGCAGCCAAAACACGTCTCCCTACGAGCAGTACTTC.

Many counts were recorded for this clonotype. The gene calls are TRBV9 and TRBJ2-5; D call uncertain. Trimming stripped 1 base from V and 2 bases from J, with 6 bases between. The CDR3 covers 13 residues. Germline V gives CDR1 SGDLS, CDR2 YYNGEE. The CDR3 DNA sequence: TGTGCCAGCAGCGTATGGGATCAAGAGACCCAGTACTTC. As protein: CASSVWDQETQYF.

This chain links TRBV12-3 or TRBV12-4 with TRBJ2-3; 9 bases agree with TRBD2. V shed 5 bases and J 4 bases; nucleotides not matched to a gene: 4. The CDR3 runs to 14 residues. As DNA, the CDR3 is TGTGCCAGCAGTAGCGGGGGGTGGGCAGATACGCAGTATTTT. Translating it yields CASSSGGWADTQYF.

This clonotype turned up a few times. The chain employs TRBV5-5 and TRBJ2-3; the D is unclear. Deletions cut 6 bases from V and 4 bases from J, with 9 bases between. Germline V gene lookup returns CDR1 SGHKS and CDR2 YYEKEE (reference sequence). The CDR3 spans 12 residues. The CDR3 loop reads CASTLTPDTQYF. The DNA for the CDR3 is TGTGCCAGCACCCTTACACCAGATACGCAGTATTTT.

A few counts support this clonotype. The CDR3 DNA is TGCAGCGTACCGGGCGGCGAAAAACTGTTTTTT. It encodes CSVPGGEKLFF. The J gene is TRBJ1-4, the V gene TRBV20-1; no definite D call. The CDR3 runs to 11 residues. Germline V gene data show CDR1 as DFQATT and CDR2 as SNEGSKA (reference sequence).

This chain joins TRBV7-2 and TRBJ2-2; unclear D gene. This CDR3 spans 18 amino acids. Trimming pared 0 bases from V and 4 bases from J, leaving 18 bases between. Germline loops: CDR1 SGHTA, CDR2 FQGNSA. DNA for the CDR3: TGTGCCAGCAGCTTAGCCCCTCTAGTTTCCCTGGTCACCGGGGAGCTGTTTTTT. Translating it yields CASSLAPLVSLVTGELFF.

J is TRBJ2-5 and V is TRBV7-8; the D is unclear. V dropped 5 bases and J dropped 5 bases, with 18 bases sitting between them. The CDR3 runs to 15 residues. Looked up from germline, CDR1 is SGHVS and CDR2 is FQNEAQ. The CDR3 DNA reads TGTGCCAGCAGCCCCCTTTTCCGGACCTCCGAGACCCAGTACTTC. Amino acids: CASSPLFRTSETQYF.

This clonotype has more than one count but fewer than ten. This chain joins TRBV20-1 and TRBJ1-2, with D possibly matching TRBD1 (5 bases). The CDR3 is 12 amino acids. Trimming stripped 3 bases from V and 6 bases from J, with 11 bases between. Germline V gene lookup returns CDR1 DFQATT and CDR2 SNEGSKA (reference sequence). The CDR3 DNA reads TGCAGTGCTAGCCAGGGTCCTAATGGCTACACCTTC. This gives the protein CSASQGPNGYTF.

This clonotype was seen more than once but under ten times. The gene calls are TRBV7-9 and TRBJ1-5; tentatively, D is TRBD1 (6 bases). Trimming stripped 5 bases from V and 4 bases from J, with 15 bases between. CDR3 length: 15 residues. The V gene's germline CDR1 is SEHNR and CDR2 FQNEAQ (reference sequence). The CDR3 loop is CASSVGSRGNQPQHF. The CDR3 region has the DNA TGTGCCAGCAGCGTAGGGTCCAGGGGAAATCAGCCCCAGCATTTT.

The genes are TRBV6-1 and TRBJ1-2; 9 bases match TRBD1. The germline V gene encodes CDR1 MNHNS and CDR2 SASEGT. This CDR3 contains 13 residues. V gave up 3 bases and J gave up 5 bases; unmatched junction bases: 1. The CDR3: CASSETGGYGYTF. The CDR3 DNA reads TGTGCCAGCAGTGAGACAGGGGGGTATGGCTACACCTTC.

The CDR3 region has the DNA TGCGCCAGCAGCTTGGAAAGCGGGAACTACAATGAGCAGTTCTTC. Its protein is CASSLESGNYNEQFF. The chain uses TRBV5-1 and TRBJ2-1; 7 nucleotides match TRBD2. Germline assignment: CDR1 SGHRS and CDR2 YFSETQ. The junction had 3 bases not matched to a gene; V was cut back by 0 bases and J by 3 bases. This CDR3 comprises 15 residues.

This clonotype was recorded a few times. The rearrangement joins TRBV20-1 to TRBJ1-1; maybe TRBD1 (5 bases). Per the germline V gene, CDR1 is DFQATT and CDR2 is SNEGSKA (reference sequence). V was cut by 4 bases and J by 7 bases, with 13 bases left in between. CDR3 length equals 12 residues. DNA for the CDR3: TGCAGTGCTATCCGGGACGGGGGTGAAGCTTTCTTT. Translating it yields CSAIRDGGEAFF.